Presented here are 23 T cell receptor beta chains from one specimen sequenced in a study of blood T cells in healthy people across ages. Combining a sample-barcoded 5' primer with a J-beta primer mix, a second PCR ran for roughly 7 to 12 cycles. From the 5' RACE reads, TCRdb called clonotypes with MiXCR, one entry per CDR3 protein. The sample records roughly 1,000,000 distinct CDR3 sequences, 20% to 25% being singletons. Separately, the same data were catalogued under a study of T cells of mothers and their children.

Sequenced: blood. The source is a girl aged 2-10 years in good health.

CDR3 coding DNA: TGTGCCACCAGTGATTTGACGGGGGCAGGATACAATGAGCAGTTCTTC. Translating gives CATSDLTGAGYNEQFF. The chain uses TRBV24-1 and TRBJ2-7, with D perhaps given as TRBD1 or TRBD2 (6 bases each). The J call may be mistaken, given a closer DNA end match to TRBJ2-1. The germline CDR1 and CDR2 sequences are KGHDR and SFDVKD. The CDR3 is 16 residues long.

The CDR3 bases are TGTGCCACCAGCAGAGCCGCGACGAGACAGGGCGAGCAGTACTTC. Amino acids: CATSRAATRQGEQYF. The rearrangement joins TRBV15 to TRBJ2-7; 7 bases fit TRBD1. Germline V lookup: CDR1 LNHNV, CDR2 YYDKDF (reference sequence). This CDR3 spans 15 amino acids. V trimming: 1 base; J trimming: 6 bases; junction bases outside the gene matches: 9.

This chain joins TRBV5-1 and TRBJ1-1; D gene ambiguous. Per germline, CDR1 SGHRS and CDR2 YFSETQ. The ends were cut back, 2 bases at V and 1 base at J, with 15 bases in the middle. This CDR3 contains 16 residues. As DNA, the CDR3 is TGCGCCAGCAGCTTTAGGTCCGGACGGGAGAACACTGAAGCTTTCTTT. Translation: CASSFRSGRENTEAFF.

This clonotype was counted many times. This chain connects TRBV6-5 to TRBJ2-2; possibly TRBD1 for D (5 bases). Germline CDR1 is MNHEY and CDR2 is SVGAGI. The CDR3 contains 16 residues. Trimming stripped 3 bases from V and 8 bases from J, with 19 bases between. The CDR3 loop reads CASSYAGIFLGGELFF. Written as DNA, the CDR3 is TGTGCCAGCAGTTATGCAGGGATATTCCTAGGGGGGGAGCTGTTTTTT.

This clonotype was counted between two and nine times. The chain recombines TRBV25-1 with TRBJ2-5; D is undetermined. The DNA end lines up better with TRBJ2-1; the J call may be wrong. Per the germline V gene, CDR1 is MGHDK and CDR2 is SYGVNS. CDR3 length: 16 amino acids. For the CDR3, the DNA is TGTGCCAGCAGTGATCTTAGTTTTCCCGATCTTAATGAGCAGTTCTTC. It is translated as CASSDLSFPDLNEQFF.

This clonotype has only one observation. The chain has TRBV4-1 and TRBJ2-7; 8 bases line up with TRBD1. The CDR3 runs 14 residues. Germline V gene sequence: CDR1 MGHRA, CDR2 YSYEKL. After removal of 2 bases from V and 4 bases from J, the junction contained 4 bases not matched to a gene. This chain's CDR3 is CASSQSQGAYEQYF. CDR3 bases: TGCGCCAGCAGCCAAAGTCAGGGGGCTTACGAGCAGTACTTC.

Only a few counts were recorded for this clonotype. The chain joins TRBV5-1 to TRBJ2-1; 14 bases line up with TRBD2. Germline assignment: CDR1 SGHRS and CDR2 YFSETQ. V was clipped by 3 bases and J by 0 bases; unmatched bases: 5. The CDR3 sequence is 18 residues long. The CDR3 reads CASSSGLAGGYSYNEQFF. CDR3 nucleotides: TGCGCCAGCAGCTCCGGACTAGCGGGAGGTTACTCCTACAATGAGCAGTTCTTC.

A note on this clonotype: Relative to the germline gene, one junction end is altered; a read error may explain this. The chain uses TRBV11-2 and TRBJ2-1; D call uncertain. CDR1 is SGHAT and CDR2 is FQNNGV in the germline V gene. This CDR3 contains 14 residues. The CDR3 nucleotides read TGTACCAGCAGCCCAGCCAGCTCCTGCAATGAGCAGTTCTTC. This translates into CTSSPASSCNEQFF.

The chain carries TRBV5-1 and TRBJ1-4, with D possibly being TRBD1 (5 bases). Germline V CDR1 and CDR2: SGHRS, YFSETQ. The V end lost 0 bases, the J end lost 7 bases, and 13 bases lay between the germline ends. This CDR3 contains 15 residues. CDR3 amino acids: CASSLDSGDGEKLFF. The CDR3 coding sequence is TGCGCCAGCAGCTTGGACTCGGGGGACGGTGAAAAACTGTTTTTT.

V is TRBV4-3 and J is TRBJ2-5; 8 bases fit TRBD1. The end of the DNA is better explained by TRBJ2-7, so the J call may be wrong. Germline V gene lookup returns CDR1 LGHNA and CDR2 YSLEER. The CDR3 totals 14 residues. CDR3 sequence: CASSQVTGANEQYF. The CDR3 DNA reads as TGCGCCAGCAGCCAGGTGACAGGGGCAAACGAGCAGTACTTC.

The chain uses TRBV7-2 and TRBJ2-2, with D tentatively TRBD1 or TRBD2 (6 bases each). Per germline, CDR1 SGHTA and CDR2 FQGNSA. This CDR3 contains 16 residues. The V gene lost 10 bases and the J gene lost 1 base, with 19 bases spanning the gap. Here the CDR3 DNA reads TGTGCCATATCGGCGGGACAAGGCTTGAACACCGGGGAGCTGTTTTTT. This sequence encodes CAISAGQGLNTGELFF.

V is TRBV28 and J is TRBJ2-5; TRBD1 or TRBD2 may be the D gene (5 bases each). In germline, CDR1 is MDHEN, CDR2 SYDVKM. The CDR3 consists of 14 residues. Between the trimmed V and J ends, which lost 5 bases and 7 bases, there was a span of 17 bases. The CDR3 spells CASSPPGTGGTQYF. CDR3 bases: TGTGCCAGCAGTCCCCCAGGGACCGGAGGGACCCAGTACTTC. Filled out from reference TRBV28 and TRBJ2-5, the complete variable domain reads DVKVTQSSRYLVKRTGEKVFLECVQDMDHENMFWYRQDPGLGLRLIYFSYDVKMKEKGDIPEGYSVSREKKERFSLILESASTNQTSMYLCASSPPGTGGTQYFGPGTRLLVL.

Only a few counts were recorded for this clonotype. This chain links TRBV29-1 with TRBJ2-7; D is perhaps TRBD2 (7 bases). The CDR3 has 13 amino acids. Trimming stripped 1 base from V and 7 bases from J, with 14 bases between. The germline V gene encodes CDR1 SQVTM and CDR2 ANQGSEA. The CDR3 DNA is TGCAGCGTTGAAGGCCACAGGGAGGGTGAGCAGTACTTC. Protein product: CSVEGHREGEQYF.

V and J are TRBV7-8 and TRBJ1-1; D is unclear. CDR1 and CDR2 from the germline V gene are SGHVS and FQNEAQ. V gave up 4 bases and J gave up 7 bases, with 10 bases separating them. This CDR3 is 12 amino acids long. The CDR3 sequence: CASSYSTNEAFF. For the CDR3, the DNA is TGTGCCAGCAGCTACTCGACAAATGAAGCTTTCTTT.

The chain links TRBV9 to TRBJ2-1, with TRBD2 identical over 7 bases. CDR3 length: 14 residues. The J segment lost 5 bases and the V segment lost 0 bases, leaving 2 bases of the junction unmatched. Germline V gene sequence: CDR1 SGDLS, CDR2 YYNGEE. CDR3 amino acids: CASSVGGTNNEQFF. As DNA, the CDR3 is TGTGCCAGCAGCGTAGGCGGGACTAACAATGAGCAGTTCTTC.

Only a few counts were recorded for this clonotype. Sequence at one end of the junction differs from germline and may be a read error. CDR3 protein: CASSLPGAGNTIYF. The CDR3 DNA reads TGTGCCAGTAGCTTACCAGGGGCCGGAAACACCATATATTTT. The chain joins TRBV13 to TRBJ1-3; D is perhaps TRBD1 (6 bases). The length of the CDR3 is 14 residues. CDR1 and CDR2 from the germline V gene are PRHDT and FYEKMQ (reference sequence).

This chain connects TRBV20-1 to TRBJ2-5; 14 bases are shared with TRBD2. The V gene end was trimmed by 5 bases and the J gene end by 0 bases; junction bases not matched to a gene: 8. Germline loops: CDR1 DFQATT, CDR2 SNEGSKA (reference sequence). The CDR3 has 17 residues. The CDR3 region has the DNA TGCAGTGCTCCCCGGACTAGCGGGGGGCTGTACCAAGAGACCCAGTACTTC. Translating gives CSAPRTSGGLYQETQYF.

The genes are TRBV4-3 and TRBJ1-1; D not resolved. V gave up 0 bases and J gave up 1 base, with 9 bases separating them. CDR1 LGHNA and CDR2 YSLEER come from the germline V gene. The CDR3 length is 15 residues. The CDR3 DNA is TGCGCCAGCAGCCAAGATCTGGGATCGAACACTGAAGCTTTCTTT. As protein: CASSQDLGSNTEAFF.

The chain links TRBV21-1 to TRBJ2-5; whether TRBD1, the table's D call, matches the DNA was not checked. TRBV21-1 is a pseudogene. The CDR3 is 17 residues long. This CDR3 reads CASSGNRDLTTGETQYF. The CDR3 bases are TGTGCCAGCAGCGGAAACCGGGACCTTACGACTGGGGAGACCCAGTACTTC.

The chain links TRBV29-1 to TRBJ2-7; 9 nucleotides agree with TRBD1. The ends lost 7 bases at V and 7 bases at J; junction bases unmatched: 11. Germline-derived CDR1 and CDR2 are SQVTM and ANQGSEA. CDR3 length: 13 amino acids. The CDR3 sequence: CSAFGTGPSEQYF. The CDR3 region has the DNA TGCAGCGCATTCGGGACAGGGCCTTCTGAGCAGTACTTC.

In its sample, this clonotype was seen a few times. This chain connects TRBV7-2 to TRBJ2-6; 13 bases line up with TRBD2. The CDR3 has 20 residues. Germline V gives CDR1 SGHTA, CDR2 FQGNSA. V was clipped by 0 bases and J by 0 bases; unmatched bases: 5. CDR3 nucleotides: TGTGCCAGCAGCTTAGCGAAGACTAGCGGGGGGTTCTCTGGGGCCAACGTCCTGACTTTC. This gives the protein CASSLAKTSGGFSGANVLTF. The full variable domain, in which reference TRBV7-2 and TRBJ2-6 provide the parts outside the CDR3, is GAGVSQSPSNKVTEKGKDVELRCDPISGHTALYWYRQSLGQGLEFLIYFQGNSAPDKSGLPSDRFSAERTGGSVSTLTIQRTQQEDSAVYLCASSLAKTSGGFSGANVLTFGAGSRLTVL.

Turning to this clonotype: An end of the junction does not agree with germline; a read error may underlie this. The chain is built from TRBV14 and TRBJ1-2; a weak D match, TRBD1 (5 bases). The CDR3 sequence is 15 residues long. The germline CDR1 and CDR2 sequences are SGHDN and FVKESK. The CDR3 DNA follows: TGCGCCAGCAGCCCCGGGACCCGCGTCTTCTATGGCTACACCTTC. Translation gives CASSPGTRVFYGYTF.

This clonotype was picked up a small number of times. The chain has TRBV29-1 and TRBJ2-1, with a weak D call TRBD1 (5 bases). The CDR3 totals 17 residues. CDR1 is SQVTM and CDR2 is ANQGSEA in the germline V gene. V was clipped by 6 bases and J by 1 base, with 22 bases between them. This CDR3 reads CSVRQGIRRRSYNEQFF. The CDR3 bases are TGCAGCGTCCGCCAGGGTATACGGAGACGATCCTACAATGAGCAGTTCTTC.